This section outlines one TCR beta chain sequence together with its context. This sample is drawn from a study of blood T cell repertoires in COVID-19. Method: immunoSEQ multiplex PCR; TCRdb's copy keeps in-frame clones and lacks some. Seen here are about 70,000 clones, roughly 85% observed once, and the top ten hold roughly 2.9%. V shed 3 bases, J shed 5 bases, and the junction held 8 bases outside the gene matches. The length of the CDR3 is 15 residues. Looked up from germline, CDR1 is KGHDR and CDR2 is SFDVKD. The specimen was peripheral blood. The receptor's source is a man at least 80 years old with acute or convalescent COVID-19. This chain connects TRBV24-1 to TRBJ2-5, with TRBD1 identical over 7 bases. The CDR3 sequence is CATSDSNRGPETQYF. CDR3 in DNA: TGTGCCACCAGTGATAGTAACAGGGGACCGGAGACCCAGTACTTC.